Listed below are T cell receptor beta chains from one sample, sequenced in a study of T cells in Graves' hyperthyroidism and ophthalmopathy. TCRdb ran MiXCR on the multiplex PCR reads and lists one entry per CDR3 protein. Of more than 500,000 distinct CDR3 sequences listed, roughly 15% were seen once; the top ten hold about 4.5%. Sequencing used blood. The source of these receptors is a woman aged 40 to 55 with Graves' ophthalmopathy. The CDR3 runs from the conserved cysteine through the conserved F or W. Each record gives: CDR3 length, V gene, clone size, J gene, D gene, CDR3 DNA, CDR3 protein. A D gene is named only where the DNA matches it firmly. Some rows have no size entry. The others give once, few or many, or a class for an expanded clone.

>13|TRBV7-3|few|TRBJ2-7|-
TGTGCCAGCAGCTTAGACCAAAACTACGAGCAGTACTTC
CASSLDQNYEQYF
>13|TRBV28|many|TRBJ1-2|-
TGTGCCAGCAGTTCCCCATGGGGGGATGGCTACACCTTC
CASSSPWGDGYTF
>14|TRBV19|many|TRBJ2-7|-
TGTGCCAGTAGTACGCCGGACCGCACCTACGAGCAGTACTTC
CASSTPDRTYEQYF
>13|TRBV6-1|many|TRBJ2-7|-
TGTGCCAGCAGCGCGGGACGGAGCTACGAGCAGTACTTC
CASSAGRSYEQYF
>12|TRBV29-1|many|TRBJ1-1|-
TGCAGCGTTGAAGCAGGGGACACTGAAGCTTTCTTT
CSVEAGDTEAFF
>15|TRBV18|-|TRBJ1-1|-
TGTGCCAGCTCACCTCCCGGGCCCCTGGGCACTGAAGCTTTCTTT
CASSPPGPLGTEAFF
>15|TRBV7-3|many|TRBJ2-1|TRBD2
TGTGCCAGCAGCTTGGGACTAGCGGCCTACAATGAGCAGTTCTTC
CASSLGLAAYNEQFF
>13|TRBV5-8|few|TRBJ2-5|-
TGTGCCAGCAGCTTGGAGGCATTCGAGACCCAGTACTTC
CASSLEAFETQYF
>17|TRBV19|-|TRBJ1-5|TRBD1
TGTGCCAGTAGTATCCTATTCGGGACAGGGGGAGGAGTGGCCCAGCATTTT
CASSILFGTGGGVAQHF
>13|TRBV27|many|TRBJ2-7|-
TGTGCCAGCAGTTTAACCCCCCCCTACGAGCAGTACTTC
CASSLTPPYEQYF
>16|TRBV28|-|TRBJ2-2|-
TGTGCCAGCATCACCGGAGCCGCCTTCGACACCGGGGAGCTGTTTTTT
CASITGAAFDTGELFF
>13|TRBV2|many|TRBJ1-2|TRBD1
TGTGCCAGCACGGGGGGGACAGGGGATCGCTACACCTTC
CASTGGTGDRYTF
>13|TRBV6-2/TRBV6-3|few|TRBJ2-2|-
TGTGCCAGCAGGAAACAGGGAACCGGGGAGCTGTTTTTT
CASRKQGTGELFF
>13|TRBV7-8|many|TRBJ2-5|-
TGTGCCAGCAGCTTAGGCCACCAAGAGACCCAGTACTTC
CASSLGHQETQYF
>16|TRBV11-2|-|TRBJ2-7|-
TGTGCCAGCAGCTCCCGGTGGGGGCTGGGGACCTACGAGCAGTACTTC
CASSSRWGLGTYEQYF
>14|TRBV25-1|-|TRBJ2-4|-
TGTGCCAGCACCCCCGGCAGGGGAGTATACATTCAGTACTTC
CASTPGRGVYIQYF
>15|TRBV27|many|TRBJ1-5|-
TGTGCCAGCAGAGCCCAAACAGGGAGGAATCAGCCCCAGCATTTT
CASRAQTGRNQPQHF
>15|TRBV30|many|TRBJ1-2|-
TGTGCCTGGAGTTTGACGGACTCCGGATCGGGGGGCTACACCTTC
CAWSLTDSGSGGYTF
>14|TRBV15|many|TRBJ1-5|-
TGTGCCACCAGCAGAGCGGATAGCAATCAGCCCCAGCATTTT
CATSRADSNQPQHF
>14|TRBV7-2|once|TRBJ2-7|TRBD2
TGTGCCAGCAGAAAACTAGCGGGAATCGGGGAGCAGTACTTC
CASRKLAGIGEQYF
>16|TRBV20-1|-|TRBJ2-5|-
TGCAGTGCTAGAGATCGGGGCGGAGCCCTCCAAGAGACCCAGTACTTC
CSARDRGGALQETQYF
>12|TRBV5-5|-|TRBJ1-2|-
TGTGCCAGCAACAAGCAAGACTATGGCTACACCTTC
CASNKQDYGYTF